This note documents a single T cell receptor beta chain sequence. Trimming at V came to 4 bases and at J to 3 bases, leaving 5 bases not matched to a gene. Germline V gives CDR1 SNHLY, CDR2 FYNNEI. The CDR3 has 14 amino acids. This entry belongs to a study of blood T cell repertoires in COVID-19. Here immunoSEQ multiplex PCR was the method, and the copy in TCRdb shows in-frame clones only, minus some. The sample lists 300,000 to 350,000 clones, about 90% seen once, with 1% in the top ten. This sequence originates from a woman under 40 who had been exposed to COVID-19. The chain carries TRBV2 and TRBJ2-5; 7 bases line up with TRBD1. The sequencing sample was made of PBMCs or T cells enriched from blood (not recorded which). The CDR3, as DNA: TGTGCCAGCAGTGGAGGGGGCGGAGAAGAGACCCAGTACTTC. Its protein is CASSGGGGEETQYF.